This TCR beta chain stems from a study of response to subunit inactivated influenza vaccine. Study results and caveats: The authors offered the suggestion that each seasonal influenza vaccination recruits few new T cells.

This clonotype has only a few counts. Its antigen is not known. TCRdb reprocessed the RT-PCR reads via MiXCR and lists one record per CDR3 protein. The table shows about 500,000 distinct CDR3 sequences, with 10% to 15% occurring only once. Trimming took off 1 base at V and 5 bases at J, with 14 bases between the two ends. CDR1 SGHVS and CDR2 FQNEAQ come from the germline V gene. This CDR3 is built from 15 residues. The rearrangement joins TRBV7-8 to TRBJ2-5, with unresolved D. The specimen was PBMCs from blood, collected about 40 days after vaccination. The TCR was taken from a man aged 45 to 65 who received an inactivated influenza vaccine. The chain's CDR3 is CASSLDWRPRETQYF. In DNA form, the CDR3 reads TGTGCCAGCAGCTTAGACTGGCGGCCCCGGGAGACCCAGTACTTC.